The 27 T cell receptor beta chains below come from one sample, sequenced in a study of cytomegalovirus exposure and HLA in healthy donors. PCR was performed using 60 Vbeta and 13 Jbeta primers. The method was immunoSEQ multiplex PCR; TCRdb's version includes in-frame clones alone and lacks a portion of them. The data hold approximately 190,000 clones, with approximately 80% observed a single time. Sample: PBMCs. The receptors were gathered from a woman in her forties or fifties in good health and CMV-seropositive.

The chain links TRBV2 to TRBJ2-5; D is ambiguous. Germline V gene data show CDR1 as SNHLY and CDR2 as FYNNEI. The CDR3 sequence is 13 residues long. Trimming pared 10 bases from V and 1 base from J, leaving 13 bases between. In nucleotides, the CDR3 is TGTGCCACCTCGTATCAGGCCCAAGAGACCCAGTACTTC. It encodes CATSYQAQETQYF.

The CDR3: CASSGQGSQETQYF. CDR3 sequence (DNA): TGTGCCAGCAGCGGGCAGGGCAGCCAAGAGACCCAGTACTTC. V usage is TRBV7-9 and J usage is TRBJ2-5, with D tentatively TRBD1 (5 bases). Looked up from germline, CDR1 is SEHNR and CDR2 is FQNEAQ (reference sequence). The CDR3 spans 14 residues. V was shortened by 5 bases and J by 1 base, with 11 bases between the two germline ends.

The DNA of the CDR3 is TGTGCCAGCAACGAGGGCGGGGGGGACTCACCCCTCCACTTT. This sequence encodes CASNEGGGDSPLHF. This chain uses TRBV7-9 with TRBJ1-6; a possible D gene is TRBD1 (5 bases). The germline V and J ends were trimmed by 7 bases and 10 bases, with 17 bases remaining between them. The length of the CDR3 is 14 residues. Looked up from germline, CDR1 is SEHNR and CDR2 is FQNEAQ (reference sequence).

The genes are TRBV27 and TRBJ2-4, with D possibly TRBD1 on 6 matching bases. Germline lookup yields CDR1 MNHEY and CDR2 SMNVEV (reference sequence). CDR3 length equals 15 residues. V was shortened by 0 bases and J by 2 bases, with 8 bases between the two germline ends. The CDR3 protein is CASSLSTGTKNIQYF. DNA for the CDR3: TGTGCCAGCAGTTTATCGACAGGAACCAAAAACATTCAGTACTTC.

V usage is TRBV29-1 and J usage is TRBJ2-1; D remains unclear. Germline V gives CDR1 SQVTM, CDR2 ANQGSEA. The CDR3 spans 13 residues. Trimming removed 7 bases from V and 0 bases from J, with 10 bases in between. The CDR3 nucleotides are TGCAGCGCCGGAGAGAGCTCCTACAATGAGCAGTTCTTC. Protein product: CSAGESSYNEQFF.

Points on this clone: The sample holds other DNA sequences that translate to the same CDR3. This rearrangement joins TRBV27 to TRBJ1-1; D ambiguous. There are 14 residues in the CDR3. Trimming took off 6 bases at V and 1 base at J, with 12 bases between the two ends. Germline V gene sequence: CDR1 MNHEY, CDR2 SMNVEV (reference sequence). The CDR3 DNA follows: TGTGCCAGCAGCCCATATACGGGGAACACTGAAGCTTTCTTT. This codes for CASSPYTGNTEAFF.

V and J are TRBV12-2 and TRBJ1-5. TRBV12-2 is marked as a pseudogene. The CDR3 totals 19 residues. The CDR3: CASRLVVAARREGNQPQHF. CDR3 nucleotide sequence: TGTGCAAGTCGCTTAGTAGTAGCGGCACGGAGGGAGGGCAATCAGCCCCAGCATTTT.

The chain is built from TRBV5-1 and TRBJ2-2, with a possible D match to TRBD1 (6 bases). Germline V gene data show CDR1 as SGHRS and CDR2 as YFSETQ. The CDR3 is 15 residues long. V was shortened by 3 bases and J by 0 bases, with 9 bases between the two germline ends. In DNA, the CDR3 is TGCGCCAGCAGCTCACAGGGTTCGAACACCGGGGAGCTGTTTTTT. It specifies CASSSQGSNTGELFF.

The V call is TRBV4-1, the J call TRBJ1-2, with D possibly being TRBD1 (5 bases). CDR1 is MGHRA, CDR2 YSYEKL, per germline. Trimming pared 4 bases from V and 8 bases from J, leaving 20 bases between. CDR3 length: 15 residues. CDR3: CASSLLPQGGSGYTF. CDR3 nucleotide sequence: TGCGCCAGCAGCCTCCTCCCTCAGGGAGGCAGCGGCTACACCTTC.

The genes are TRBV27 and TRBJ2-7, with a weak D call TRBD1 (5 bases). Germline V CDR1 and CDR2: MNHEY, SMNVEV (reference sequence). This CDR3 comprises 14 residues. V lost 3 bases to trimming and J lost 3 bases, with 12 bases between them. The CDR3 DNA reads as TGTGCCAGCAGTTTGAGTGGGGCTTTCTACGAGCAGTACTTC. Protein product: CASSLSGAFYEQYF.

This chain joins TRBV6-5 and TRBJ2-3; possibly TRBD2 for D (5 bases). Trimming took 0 bases from V and 4 from J, leaving 8 bases between them. The CDR3 runs to 14 residues. Germline CDR1 MNHEY, CDR2 SVGAGI. The CDR3 DNA reads TGTGCCAGCAGTTACTCAAGCGGTTCAGATACGCAGTATTTT. Translated, it gives CASSYSSGSDTQYF.

The chain is built from TRBV6-1 and TRBJ1-1; 10 nucleotides line up with TRBD1. The CDR3 runs 15 residues. CDR1 is MNHNS, CDR2 SASEGT, per germline. Trimming took 3 bases from V and 1 from J; bases not matched to a gene: 2. In DNA form, the CDR3 reads TGTGCCAGCAGTGATTGGACAGGGGGGAACACTGAAGCTTTCTTT. Its protein product is CASSDWTGGNTEAFF.

The sample holds one count of this clone. CDR3: CASRIDREAKNIQYF. The CDR3 DNA reads as TGTGCCAGCAGGATAGACAGGGAAGCCAAAAACATTCAGTACTTC. The chain combines TRBV6-5 with TRBJ2-4; TRBD1 matches at 7 bases. The CDR3 totals 15 residues. Trimming at V came to 6 bases and at J to 0 bases, leaving 5 bases not matched to a gene. Germline V gene sequence: CDR1 MNHEY, CDR2 SVGAGI.

The gene calls are TRBV11-3 and TRBJ2-3, with a possible D match to TRBD1 (5 bases). From germline, CDR1 is SGHNT and CDR2 YENEEA. The CDR3 totals 14 residues. Trimming removed 1 base at V and 2 bases at J, with 7 bases between. The CDR3 region is CASSLGGYTDTQYF. The CDR3 bases are TGTGCCAGCAGCTTAGGGGGCTACACAGATACGCAGTATTTT.

This clone showed up just once. V gene TRBV4-1 combines with J gene TRBJ2-7, with 11 nucleotides matching TRBD2. The CDR3 length is 17 residues. Trimming removed 1 base from V and 7 bases from J; junction bases left unmatched: 12. From germline, CDR1 is MGHRA and CDR2 YSYEKL. CDR3 sequence: CASSQVASGGPSREQYF. The CDR3 coding sequence is TGCGCCAGCAGCCAAGTGGCTAGCGGGGGGCCAAGTCGGGAGCAGTACTTC.

In the case of this clone: The junction differs from germline at one of its ends, possibly a read error. The chain uses TRBV29-1 and TRBJ1-5; possible D gene TRBD1, 5 bases. Germline V gives CDR1 SQVTM, CDR2 ANQGSEA. The CDR3 is 13 residues long. DNA for the CDR3: TGCGGCGCCCGTACGGGGGGGGATCAGTCCCAGCATTTT. Its translation: CGARTGGDQSQHF.

This chain joins TRBV28 and TRBJ1-1; D may be TRBD1 (5 bases). The germline V and J ends were trimmed by 8 bases and 3 bases, with 13 bases remaining between them. Germline lookup yields CDR1 MDHEN and CDR2 SYDVKM. The CDR3 consists of 13 residues. The CDR3: CASRPPGDTEAFF. The CDR3 DNA follows: TGTGCCAGCCGCCCCCCGGGGGACACTGAAGCTTTCTTT.

The chain couples TRBV7-2 to TRBJ2-7, with TRBD2 identical over 8 bases. Germline assignment: CDR1 SGHTA and CDR2 FQGNSA. This CDR3 has 14 residues. With 5 bases clipped from V and 1 base from J, the junction kept 4 bases outside the gene matches. The CDR3 DNA sequence: TGTGCCAGCAGCCGGGGCGGGGGGTCCTACGAGCAGTACTTC. Its translation is CASSRGGGSYEQYF.

V is TRBV14 and J is TRBJ2-3, with 9 nucleotides matching TRBD2. After removal of 2 bases from V and 6 bases from J, the junction contained 6 bases not matched to a gene. Germline CDR1 SGHDN, CDR2 FVKESK. The length of the CDR3 is 15 residues. This CDR3 is CASSQLAGNWDTQYF. DNA of the CDR3: TGTGCCAGCAGCCAACTAGCGGGGAATTGGGATACGCAGTATTTT.

The V gene is TRBV5-1, the J gene TRBJ2-5; TRBD1 is a possible D gene (6 bases). There are 15 residues in the CDR3. Germline V lookup: CDR1 SGHRS, CDR2 YFSETQ. V was cut by 4 bases and J by 1 base, with 14 bases left in between. The CDR3 protein is CASSTQGNSQETQYF. The CDR3, as DNA: TGCGCCAGCAGCACCCAGGGGAACAGCCAAGAGACCCAGTACTTC.

The chain combines TRBV2 with TRBJ2-7; TRBD1 aligns across 8 bases. This CDR3 spans 15 amino acids. Germline CDR1 reads SNHLY; CDR2 reads FYNNEI. Unmatched junction bases numbered 10, after V lost 6 bases and J lost 3 bases. This chain's CDR3 is CASSRGQGSYYEQYF. CDR3 bases: TGTGCCAGCAGCCGCGGACAGGGTAGTTACTACGAGCAGTACTTC.

This sequence joins TRBV7-2 and TRBJ2-5, with 9 bases aligning to TRBD2. CDR3 length: 16 amino acids. Germline trimming cut 0 bases from V and 2 bases from J; bases unmatched to any gene: 4. Germline values: CDR1 SGHTA, CDR2 FQGNSA. CDR3 DNA sequence: TGTGCCAGCAGCTTAGCCGGACTAGCGTATCAAGAGACCCAGTACTTC. Protein: CASSLAGLAYQETQYF.

This chain connects TRBV5-4 to TRBJ1-6; 11 nucleotides align to TRBD1. The CDR3 runs to 19 residues. In germline, CDR1 is SGHNT, CDR2 YYREEE (reference sequence). The trim removed 4 bases at V and 10 bases at J, leaving 19 bases unmatched. CDR3 bases: TGTGCCAGCAGCCTTGCCGGGACAGGGGGGCTCCTGGAGGACTCACCCCTCCACTTT. Translating it yields CASSLAGTGGLLEDSPLHF.

The chain recombines TRBV6-5 with TRBJ2-3; no clear D. V was pared by 10 bases and J by 8 bases, with 10 bases between. Germline V gene data show CDR1 as MNHEY and CDR2 as SVGAGI. The CDR3 runs 10 residues. CDR3 bases: TGTGCCACCTACTTCGGTACGCAGTATTTT. This translates into CATYFGTQYF.

The rearrangement uses TRBV7-2 and TRBJ2-7; the match to TRBD2 covers 11 bases. The CDR3 has 16 amino acids. The trim removed 3 bases at V and 4 bases at J, leaving 8 bases unmatched. Germline-derived CDR1 and CDR2 are SGHTA and FQGNSA. The CDR3 here is CASSLSSSGGLYEQYF. DNA for the CDR3: TGTGCCAGCAGCTTGTCTTCTAGCGGGGGGTTGTACGAGCAGTACTTC.

The chain recombines TRBV5-1 with TRBJ2-2, with D maybe TRBD1 (6 bases). V was trimmed by 4 bases and J by 3 bases, leaving 10 bases between them. CDR3 length: 14 amino acids. Germline CDR1 and CDR2: SGHRS and YFSETQ. This CDR3 reads CASSPAGDTGELFF. The CDR3 nucleotides are TGCGCCAGCAGCCCCGCAGGGGACACCGGGGAGCTGTTTTTT.

Worth noting for this clone: Other DNA sequences within the sample encode an identical CDR3. The V call is TRBV10-3, the J call TRBJ2-2; 10 nucleotides agree with TRBD2. The V and J ends lost 4 bases and 7 bases, in that order; junction bases with no gene match: 9. CDR1 is ENHRY, CDR2 SYGVKD, per germline. The CDR3 extends over 16 amino acids. CDR3 sequence: CAISGSSGGFIGELFF. DNA of the CDR3: TGTGCCATCAGTGGATCTAGCGGGGGATTCATCGGGGAGCTGTTTTTT.